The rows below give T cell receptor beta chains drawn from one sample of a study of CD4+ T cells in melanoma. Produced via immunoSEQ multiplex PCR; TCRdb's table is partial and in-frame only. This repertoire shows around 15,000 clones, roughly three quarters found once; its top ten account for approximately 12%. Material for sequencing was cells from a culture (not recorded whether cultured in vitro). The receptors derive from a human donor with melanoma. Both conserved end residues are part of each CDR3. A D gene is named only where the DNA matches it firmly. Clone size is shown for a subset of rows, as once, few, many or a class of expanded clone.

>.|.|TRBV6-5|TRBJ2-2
CASSQPAAGSGELFF
TGTGCCAGCAGTCAACCTGCGGCAGGGTCTGGGGAGCTGTTTTTT
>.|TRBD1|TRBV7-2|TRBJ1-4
CASSLFRGRREKLFF
TGTGCCAGCAGCTTATTCAGGGGGAGGAGGGAAAAACTGTTTTTT
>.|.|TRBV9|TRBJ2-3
CASSVRGVRTDTQYF
TGTGCCAGCAGCGTAAGGGGGGTTCGCACAGATACGCAGTATTTT
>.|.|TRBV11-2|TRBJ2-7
CASTSNRANYEQYF
TGTGCCAGCACCAGTAACAGGGCAAACTACGAGCAGTACTTC
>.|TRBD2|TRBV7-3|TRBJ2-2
CASSSGRGGPTGELFF
TGTGCCAGCAGCTCTGGTCGGGGGGGCCCCACCGGGGAGCTGTTTTTT
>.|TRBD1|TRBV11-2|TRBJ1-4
CASSLDLRGDRNDEKLFF
TGTGCCAGCAGCTTAGATCTCAGGGGGGACAGGAACGATGAAAAACTGTTTTTT
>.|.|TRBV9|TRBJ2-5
CASSKGIVRQETQYF
TGTGCCAGCAGCAAAGGGATCGTTAGACAAGAGACCCAGTACTTC
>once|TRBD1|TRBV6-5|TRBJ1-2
CASRARQGLEGYTF
TGTGCCAGCAGAGCCCGACAGGGGTTGGAAGGCTACACCTTC
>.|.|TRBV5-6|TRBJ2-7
CASSLFPQKPYEQYF
TGTGCCAGCAGCTTGTTCCCCCAGAAACCCTACGAGCAGTACTTC
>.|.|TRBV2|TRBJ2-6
CASSAIRGGGANVLTF
TGTGCCAGCAGCGCAATTCGGGGAGGTGGGGCCAACGTCCTGACTTTC
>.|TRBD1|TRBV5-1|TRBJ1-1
CASSLTTGPNTEAFF
TGCGCCAGCAGCCTAACGACAGGGCCCAACACTGAAGCTTTCTTT
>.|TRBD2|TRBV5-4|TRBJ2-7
CASSLVSGGTYEQYF
TGTGCCAGCAGCTTGGTATCGGGGGGAACCTACGAGCAGTACTTC
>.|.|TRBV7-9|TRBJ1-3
CASSLVASSSGNTIYF
TGTGCCAGCAGCTTAGTAGCGTCGAGCTCTGGAAACACCATATATTTT
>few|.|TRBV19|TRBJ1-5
CASSSTGRNQPQHF
TGTGCCAGTAGTAGTACAGGGCGCAATCAGCCCCAGCATTTT